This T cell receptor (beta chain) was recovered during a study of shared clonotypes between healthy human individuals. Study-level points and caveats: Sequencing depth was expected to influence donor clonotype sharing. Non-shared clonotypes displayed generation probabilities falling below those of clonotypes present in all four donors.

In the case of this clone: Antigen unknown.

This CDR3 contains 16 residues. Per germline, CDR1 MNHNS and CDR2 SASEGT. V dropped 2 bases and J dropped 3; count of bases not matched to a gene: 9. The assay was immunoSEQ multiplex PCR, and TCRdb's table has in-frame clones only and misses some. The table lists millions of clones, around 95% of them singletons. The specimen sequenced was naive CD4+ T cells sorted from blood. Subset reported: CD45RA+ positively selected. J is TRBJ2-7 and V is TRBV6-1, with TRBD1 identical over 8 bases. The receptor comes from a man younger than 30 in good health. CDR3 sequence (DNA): TGTGCCAGCAGTGAAATGCCCGGACAGGGAAACTACGAGCAGTACTTC. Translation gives CASSEMPGQGNYEQYF.